This TCR beta chain was obtained from a study of T-cell memory formation after mild COVID-19. About the study: Clustering of TCRs was largely donor specific. Study findings and constraints: Whether second-wave clones peaking at day 37 were SARS-CoV-2 specific went unconfirmed. Day 15 to 85 contracting clones showed balanced CD4/CD8; later expanders leaned CD4+.

A remark on this clonotype: Its antigen remains unknown.

MiXCR, run by TCRdb on the 5' RACE reads, gives a single entry per CDR3 protein. The sample has approximately 500,000 distinct CDR3 sequences; 20% to 30% are singletons. V lost 6 bases, J lost 0 bases, and 14 bases lay in between. Germline CDR1 is LNHDA and CDR2 is SQIVND (reference sequence). The CDR3 has 15 residues. The chain carries TRBV19 and TRBJ1-1, with D maybe TRBD1 (5 bases). The TCR was taken from an adult woman who had mild COVID-19 (a few samples of this study predate the infection). Cell type and time point are not known. The sample consisted of PBMCs or a T cell subset sorted from them (not recorded which). CDR3 amino acids: CASRQGPRMNTEAFF. CDR3 in DNA: TGTGCCAGTAGGCAGGGCCCGAGGATGAACACTGAAGCTTTCTTT.